The 32 T cell receptor beta chains listed next were all sequenced from one sample in a study of blood T cells in healthy people across ages. A J-beta primer mix and a sample-barcoded 5' primer were used in a second PCR of roughly 6 to 11 cycles. MiXCR, run by TCRdb on the 5' RACE reads, gives a single entry per CDR3 protein. The repertoire holds roughly 650,000 distinct CDR3 sequences, with approximately 29% as singletons. The sequenced sample consisted of blood. The source of these receptors is a woman aged 80 or over in good health.

The rearrangement uses TRBV19 and TRBJ1-5, with 8 bases matching TRBD1. J was trimmed by 1 base and V by 4 bases; bases with no gene match: 6. The germline V gene has CDR1 LNHDA and CDR2 SQIVND (reference sequence). CDR3 length equals 16 residues. Here the CDR3 reads CASSTTGVGSNQPQHF. Written as DNA, the CDR3 is TGTGCCAGTAGTACGACAGGGGTAGGAAGCAATCAGCCCCAGCATTTT.

This clonotype came up many times. V is TRBV12-3 or TRBV12-4 and J is TRBJ2-4, with TRBD2 identical over 7 bases. The CDR3 is 13 residues long. V shed 4 bases, J shed 8 bases, and the junction held 5 bases outside the gene matches. The CDR3 region is CASSWGGWDIQYF. For the CDR3, the DNA is TGTGCCAGCAGTTGGGGGGGTTGGGACATTCAGTACTTC.

This clonotype was seen repeatedly, ten times or more. A clone one base away is much larger, so this may be a read error. CDR3 nucleotides: TGTGCCAGCAGCCCGCCTGAGGTCCAGGGGCGGAGTGGCTACACCTTC. This sequence encodes CASSPPEVQGRSGYTF. V gene TRBV5-6 combines with J gene TRBJ1-2, with D perhaps TRBD1 (6 bases). CDR3 length: 16 residues. The V and J ends lost 4 bases and 7 bases respectively, with 23 bases between them. In germline, CDR1 is SGHDT, CDR2 YYEEEE.

The rearrangement links TRBV20-1 to TRBJ2-7, with 10 nucleotides matching TRBD1. The CDR3 is 14 amino acids. The germline V gene has CDR1 DFQATT and CDR2 SNEGSKA (reference sequence). V was clipped by 7 bases and J by 2 bases; unmatched bases: 8. CDR3 region: CSDRTGTGAYEQYF. As DNA, the CDR3 is TGCAGTGACCGAACCGGGACAGGGGCCTACGAGCAGTACTTC.

The chain carries TRBV7-3 and TRBJ1-1; D is perhaps TRBD1 (5 bases). CDR1 and CDR2 (germline): SGHTA, FQGTGA. V lost 5 bases, J lost 2 bases, and 15 bases lay in between. The CDR3 is 15 amino acids. The CDR3 spells CASSLGGAGNTEAFF. CDR3 sequence (DNA): TGTGCCAGCAGCCTCGGCGGGGCAGGCAACACTGAAGCTTTCTTT.

This clonotype has ten or more counts. The chain is built from TRBV7-2 and TRBJ1-2; D is uncertain. The CDR3 consists of 14 residues. Trimming took off 6 bases at V and 2 bases at J, with 13 bases between the two ends. Per germline, CDR1 SGHTA and CDR2 FQGNSA. CDR3 residues: CASSWAGRNYGYTF. CDR3 coding DNA: TGTGCCAGCAGTTGGGCCGGGCGAAACTATGGCTACACCTTC.

Regarding this clonotype: This could be a read error, since a much larger clone is one nucleotide away. This chain uses TRBV21-1 with TRBJ1-2. TRBV21-1 is annotated as a pseudogene. The CDR3 length is 13 residues. CDR3 amino acids: CASSKSADYCYTF. The CDR3 DNA sequence: TGTGCCAGCAGCAAAAGCGCGGATTATTGCTACACCTTC.

CDR3 protein: CSARDVSRETQYF. In DNA form, the CDR3 reads TGCAGTGCTAGAGACGTTAGCCGGGAGACCCAGTACTTC. The V gene is TRBV20-1, the J gene TRBJ2-7; the D is unclear. The last part of the DNA fits TRBJ2-5 better; the J call may be wrong. The CDR3 is 13 amino acids. CDR1 is DFQATT and CDR2 is SNEGSKA in the germline V gene (reference sequence).

Relative to its sample, this clonotype is medium-sized. The chain couples TRBV9 to TRBJ2-5, with D tentatively TRBD1 (6 bases). From germline, CDR1 is SGDLS and CDR2 YYNGEE. Trimming removed 4 bases at V and 5 bases at J, with 9 bases between. This CDR3 contains 12 residues. The CDR3 DNA reads TGTGCCAGCAGCAGGACAGAGGAGACCCAGTACTTC. As protein: CASSRTEETQYF.

This clonotype was picked up many times. V usage is TRBV9 and J usage is TRBJ1-2; TRBD1 matches 7 bases. Looked up from germline, CDR1 is SGDLS and CDR2 is YYNGEE. The V gene end was trimmed by 0 bases and the J gene end by 8 bases; junction bases not matched to a gene: 4. The CDR3 spans 13 residues. CDR3: CASSVGGGGGYTF. CDR3 DNA: TGTGCCAGCAGCGTAGGAGGGGGCGGCGGCTACACCTTC. The full variable domain, in which reference TRBV9 and TRBJ1-2 provide the parts outside the CDR3, is DSGVTQTPKHLITATGQRVTLRCSPRSGDLSVYWYQQSLDQGLQFLIQYYNGEERAKGNILERFSAQQFPDLHSELNLSSLELGDSALYFCASSVGGGGGYTFGSGTRLTVV.

The sample holds a few counts of this clonotype. One end of the junction is discordant with germline, which a read error may explain. This rearrangement joins TRBV7-2 to TRBJ2-3, with 9 bases matching TRBD2. The CDR3 has 16 amino acids. CDR1 SGHTA and CDR2 FQGNSA come from the germline V gene. CDR3 amino acids: CASSLSGTSSTDTQYF. The CDR3 region has the DNA TGTGCCAGCAGCTTATCCGGGACTAGCAGCACAGATACACAGTATTTT.

V is TRBV28 and J is TRBJ1-2; D call uncertain. V lost 7 bases and J 3 bases, leaving 15 bases between the germline ends. This CDR3 is 14 amino acids long. Germline-derived CDR1 and CDR2 are MDHEN and SYDVKM. CDR3 nucleotides: TGTGCCAGCACCGCGGGCGGGTTCGACTATGGCTACACCTTC. Its translation is CASTAGGFDYGYTF.

This clonotype has a count of ten or more. The chain uses TRBV6-2 or TRBV6-3 and TRBJ2-7; TRBD1 agrees at 7 bases. V was pared by 5 bases and J by 3 bases, with 7 bases of the junction left unmatched. The length of the CDR3 is 14 residues. Germline V gene lookup returns CDR1 MNHEY and CDR2 SVGEGT. In DNA, the CDR3 is TGTGCCAGCAGTCCCGCGACAGGGATCTACGAGCAGTACTTC. Protein sequence: CASSPATGIYEQYF.

V gene TRBV5-1 combines with J gene TRBJ2-3; 11 nucleotides align to TRBD2. The CDR3 spans 17 residues. The germline gives CDR1 SGHRS, CDR2 YFSETQ. The V segment lost 3 bases and the J segment 2 bases; nucleotides outside the gene matches: 8. The CDR3 region has the DNA TGCGCCAGCAGCTCGGGAGCTAGCGGGAGGAACACAGATACGCAGTATTTT. Encoded protein: CASSSGASGRNTDTQYF.

This clonotype was recorded many times. The chain links TRBV7-3 to TRBJ2-1; maybe TRBD2 (6 bases). Germline CDR1 reads SGHTA; CDR2 reads FQGTGA. V shed 5 bases and J shed 6 bases, with 17 bases lying between them. This CDR3 region has 15 residues. CDR3 sequence: CASSPESGGANEQFF. As DNA, the CDR3 is TGTGCCAGCAGCCCAGAGAGTGGAGGGGCCAATGAGCAGTTCTTC. Supplemented by reference TRBV7-3 and TRBJ2-1, the full variable domain reads GAGVSQTPSNKVTEKGKYVELRCDPISGHTALYWYRQSLGQGPEFLIYFQGTGAADDSGLPNDRFFAVRPEGSVSTLKIQRTERGDSAVYLCASSPESGGANEQFFGPGTRLTVL.

Only a few counts were recorded for this clonotype. This sequence may be a read error, since a much larger clone differs from it by one base. The chain carries TRBV5-5 and TRBJ2-5, with D maybe TRBD1 (6 bases). V was pared by 4 bases and J by 11 bases, with 18 bases between. The CDR3 spans 13 residues. Germline CDR1 and CDR2: SGHKS and YYEKEE (reference sequence). CDR3 DNA: TGTGCCAGCAGCGCAGGGGAAGAGAGTGAGCAGTACTTC. Residues: CASSAGEESEQYF.

This clonotype has at least ten counts. The gene calls are TRBV9 and TRBJ1-2; D uncertain. Germline CDR1 SGDLS, CDR2 YYNGEE. The CDR3 is made up of 15 amino acids. Trimming removed 0 bases from V and 0 bases from J, with 9 bases in between. Written as DNA, the CDR3 is TGTGCCAGCAGCGTAGCGACGGGAGCTAACTATGGCTACACCTTC. Protein product: CASSVATGANYGYTF.

The chain has TRBV28 and TRBJ2-3; TRBD2 matches at 11 bases. The CDR3 extends over 15 amino acids. V gave up 6 bases and J gave up 5 bases; unmatched junction bases: 7. The germline gives CDR1 MDHEN, CDR2 SYDVKM. The CDR3 loop is CASSASGGRGDTQYF. The CDR3 bases are TGTGCCAGCAGCGCTAGCGGGGGGCGCGGAGATACGCAGTATTTT.

This clonotype occurred a few times. CDR3 sequence (DNA): TGTGCCAGCAGTCCATCGGGTGGGGCGGGAGTTCTTGAGCAGTTCTTC. Its protein is CASSPSGGAGVLEQFF. This chain links TRBV12-3 or TRBV12-4 with TRBJ2-1; 7 nucleotides align to TRBD2. The CDR3 contains 16 residues. The junction had 16 bases not matched to a gene; V was cut back by 5 bases and J by 9 bases.

This clonotype was picked up many times. This chain uses TRBV7-2 with TRBJ1-2; D is unresolved. The CDR3 extends over 14 amino acids. Between the trimmed V and J ends, which lost 5 bases and 4 bases, there was a span of 14 bases. Germline CDR1 is SGHTA and CDR2 is FQGNSA. The CDR3: CASSALSASYGYTF. The CDR3 nucleotides are TGTGCCAGCAGCGCCCTAAGTGCTAGCTATGGCTACACCTTC. Using reference TRBV7-2 and TRBJ1-2 for the parts outside the CDR3, the full variable domain is GAGVSQSPSNKVTEKGKDVELRCDPISGHTALYWYRQSLGQGLEFLIYFQGNSAPDKSGLPSDRFSAERTGGSVSTLTIQRTQQEDSAVYLCASSALSASYGYTFGSGTRLTVV.

This clonotype was found once. This may come from a read error, since a much larger clone is one base off. The chain couples TRBV12-3 or TRBV12-4 to TRBJ2-3; 8 nucleotides align to TRBD2. There are 16 residues in the CDR3. V trimming: 11 bases; J trimming: 5 bases; junction bases outside the gene matches: 18. The CDR3 DNA sequence: TGTGCCGGCAACCCCTCGTCGGGGGCGGGAGGAGATACGCAGTATTTT. Protein product: CAGNPSSGAGGDTQYF.

Regarding this clonotype: A much larger clone differs by one base, so this may be a read error. The chain employs TRBV9 and TRBJ2-7; TRBD1 aligns across 7 bases. Per the germline V gene, CDR1 is SGDLS and CDR2 is YYNGEE. Trimming at V came to 0 bases and at J to 6 bases, leaving 9 bases not matched to a gene. The length of the CDR3 is 15 residues. The CDR3, as DNA: TGTGCCAGCAGCGTAGAGACAGGGACCACCTGCGAGCAGTACTTC. Its translation: CASSVETGTTCEQYF. The complete variable domain, with remaining parts taken from reference TRBV9 and TRBJ2-7, reads DSGVTQTPKHLITATGQRVTLRCSPRSGDLSVYWYQQSLDQGLQFLIQYYNGEERAKGNILERFSAQQFPDLHSELNLSSLELGDSALYFCASSVETGTTCEQYFGPGTRLTVT.

This clonotype was seen a handful of times. The J gene is TRBJ1-6, the V gene TRBV4-2, with 9 bases lining up with TRBD1. The CDR3 sequence is 15 residues long. Germline assignment: CDR1 LGHNA and CDR2 YNFKEQ. V gave up 4 bases and J gave up 6 bases; unmatched junction bases: 4. The CDR3: CASSPGTGPNSPLHF. The CDR3 DNA reads TGTGCCAGCAGCCCCGGGACAGGGCCTAATTCACCCCTCCACTTT.

This clonotype was found a few times. This may come from a read error, since a much larger clone is one base off. This chain connects TRBV6-2 or TRBV6-3 to TRBJ2-7; the match to TRBD2 covers 8 bases. The V and J ends lost 6 bases and 7 bases, in that order; junction bases with no gene match: 14. The CDR3 is made up of 15 amino acids. Germline V gene data show CDR1 as MNHEY and CDR2 as SVGEGT. In DNA, the CDR3 is TGTGCCAGCAGCGCCATCGGGCGGGGGGCCAATGAGCAGTACTTC. This translates into CASSAIGRGANEQYF.

This clonotype was detected only a few times. The chain carries TRBV28 and TRBJ2-7; TRBD2 matches 13 bases. Germline-derived CDR1 and CDR2 are MDHEN and SYDVKM. Germline trimming cut 5 bases from V and 4 bases from J; bases unmatched to any gene: 5. This CDR3 is built from 15 residues. Written as DNA, the CDR3 is TGTGCCAGCAGTGGGACTAGCGGGAATTTGTACGAGCAGTACTTC. Translation: CASSGTSGNLYEQYF.

Only a few counts were recorded for this clonotype. The V and J genes are TRBV5-1 and TRBJ1-1, with TRBD1 matching 7 bases. The germline gives CDR1 SGHRS, CDR2 YFSETQ. The CDR3 runs 15 residues. V lost 4 bases, J lost 0 bases, and 6 bases stayed unmatched. The CDR3 loop reads CASSPPGQMNTEAFF. CDR3 in DNA: TGCGCCAGCAGCCCACCGGGACAGATGAACACTGAAGCTTTCTTT.

This clonotype was seen only a few times. The rearrangement joins TRBV28 to TRBJ2-3; possible D gene TRBD2, 8 bases. The CDR3 runs to 15 residues. Germline CDR1 is MDHEN and CDR2 is SYDVKM. The V gene lost 6 bases and the J gene lost 6 bases, with 19 bases spanning the gap. The CDR3 bases are TGTGCCAGCAGCCAGGACAGGCCGGGAGGGGATACGCAGTATTTT. Its protein is CASSQDRPGGDTQYF.

There are a few counts of this clonotype. At one end the junction does not follow the germline gene, possibly because of a read error. The chain has TRBV2 and TRBJ1-1; D gene uncertain. The CDR3 is made up of 14 amino acids. Germline CDR1 is SNHLY and CDR2 is FYNNEI. The CDR3: CVSSERARNTEAFF. The CDR3 DNA reads TGTGTCAGCAGTGAACGGGCCCGGAACACTGAAGCTTTCTTT.

The chain employs TRBV6-2 or TRBV6-3 and TRBJ1-5; possible D gene TRBD1, 5 bases. Germline-derived CDR1 and CDR2 are MNHEY and SVGEGT. The ends were cut back, 4 bases at V and 1 base at J, with 14 bases in the middle. CDR3 size: 16 residues. In DNA form, the CDR3 reads TGTGCCAGCAGTTCTATTGACAGTGGGAGCAATCAGCCCCAGCATTTT. Translated, it gives CASSSIDSGSNQPQHF.

V gene TRBV6-2 or TRBV6-3 combines with J gene TRBJ2-1; TRBD2 agrees at 15 bases. The CDR3 is 15 residues long. CDR1 is MNHEY, CDR2 SVGEGT, per germline. The ends lost 4 bases at V and 8 bases at J; junction bases unmatched: 3. The CDR3 bases are TGTGCCAGCAGTTGGACTAGCGGGGGGGTGTATGAGCAGTTCTTC. Its protein is CASSWTSGGVYEQFF.

This clonotype was seen only a few times. The V call is TRBV7-2, the J call TRBJ1-1, with 11 bases that match TRBD1. J lost 6 bases, V lost 0 bases, and 9 bases had no gene match. There are 17 residues in the CDR3. The V gene's germline CDR1 is SGHTA and CDR2 FQGNSA. The CDR3 here is CASSLAGTGGSSAEAFF. The CDR3 nucleotides read TGTGCCAGCAGCTTAGCCGGGACAGGGGGTAGTAGTGCTGAAGCTTTCTTT.

This clonotype was seen ten or more times. The chain carries TRBV9 and TRBJ1-4; D remains ambiguous. V was trimmed by 1 base and J by 0 bases, leaving 10 bases between them. This CDR3 region has 16 residues. Germline lookup yields CDR1 SGDLS and CDR2 YYNGEE. CDR3 nucleotides: TGTGCCAGCAGCGTAAGTCCAGTCACAACTAATGAAAAACTGTTTTTT. Amino acid sequence: CASSVSPVTTNEKLFF. Complete variable domain (other parts from reference TRBV9 and TRBJ1-4): DSGVTQTPKHLITATGQRVTLRCSPRSGDLSVYWYQQSLDQGLQFLIQYYNGEERAKGNILERFSAQQFPDLHSELNLSSLELGDSALYFCASSVSPVTTNEKLFFGSGTQLSVL.